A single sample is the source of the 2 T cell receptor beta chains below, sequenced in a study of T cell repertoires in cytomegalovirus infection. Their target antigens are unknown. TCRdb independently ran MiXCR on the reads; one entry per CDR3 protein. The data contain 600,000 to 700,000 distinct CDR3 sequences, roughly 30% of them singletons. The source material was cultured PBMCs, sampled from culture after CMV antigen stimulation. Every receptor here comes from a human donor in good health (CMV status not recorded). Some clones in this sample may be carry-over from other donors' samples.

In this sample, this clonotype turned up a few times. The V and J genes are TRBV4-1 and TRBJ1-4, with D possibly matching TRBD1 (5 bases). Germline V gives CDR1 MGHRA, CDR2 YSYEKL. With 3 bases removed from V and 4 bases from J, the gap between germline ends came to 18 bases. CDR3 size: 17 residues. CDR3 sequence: CASSQISVGLGNEKLFF. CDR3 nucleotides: TGCGCCAGCAGCCAGATAAGTGTGGGGCTAGGTAATGAAAAACTGTTTTTT.

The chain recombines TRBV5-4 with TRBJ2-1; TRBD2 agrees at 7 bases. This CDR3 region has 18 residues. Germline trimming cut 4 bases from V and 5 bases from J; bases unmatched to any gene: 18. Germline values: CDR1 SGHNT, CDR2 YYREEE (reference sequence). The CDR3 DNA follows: TGTGCCAGCAGCCCCGGCGGGGGACCCCCAAACGCCCACAATGAGCAGTTCTTC. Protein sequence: CASSPGGGPPNAHNEQFF.